This entry features one T cell receptor beta chain sequence. The antigen is unknown. An end of the junction differs from the germline gene, which may be a read error. These data belong to a study of T cells in Graves' hyperthyroidism and ophthalmopathy. Germline CDR1 reads SGHTA; CDR2 reads FQGTGA. The CDR3 sequence is 14 residues long. Each 10 ml fresh peripheral blood draw supplied the PBMCs. Findings of the study overall: Most clonotypes that expanded in the thyroid above 0.001 also showed up in blood. The model made its ophthalmopathy prediction, and onset followed a median 6.5 months later.

TCR beta CDR3 regions were amplified from RNA transcripts. The TCR CDR3 first-round RT-PCR relied on the HTBI primer set. TCRdb itself ran the multiplex PCR reads through MiXCR, one entry per CDR3 protein. The sample holds over 650,000 distinct CDR3 sequences, 15% to 20% seen once. The source material was blood. V gene TRBV7-3 combines with J gene TRBJ2-3; D is ambiguous. The TCR comes from a man between 18 and 35 years old with Graves' hyperthyroidism. The CDR3: CASSLGLGTDAQYF. Here the CDR3 DNA reads TGTGCCAGCAGCTTAGGCCTGGGCACAGATGCGCAGTATTTT.